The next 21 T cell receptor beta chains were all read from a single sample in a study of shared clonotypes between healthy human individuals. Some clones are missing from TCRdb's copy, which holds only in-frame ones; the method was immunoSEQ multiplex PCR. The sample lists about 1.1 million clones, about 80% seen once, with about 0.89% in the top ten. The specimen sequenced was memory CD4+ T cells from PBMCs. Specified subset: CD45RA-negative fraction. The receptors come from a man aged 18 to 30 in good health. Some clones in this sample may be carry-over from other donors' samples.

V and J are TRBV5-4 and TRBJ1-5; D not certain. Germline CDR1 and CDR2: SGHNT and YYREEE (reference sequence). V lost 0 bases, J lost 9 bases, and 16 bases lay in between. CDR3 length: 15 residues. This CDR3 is CASSLAGRDLGPQHF. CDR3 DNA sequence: TGTGCCAGCAGCTTGGCCGGTAGAGATTTGGGGCCCCAGCATTTT.

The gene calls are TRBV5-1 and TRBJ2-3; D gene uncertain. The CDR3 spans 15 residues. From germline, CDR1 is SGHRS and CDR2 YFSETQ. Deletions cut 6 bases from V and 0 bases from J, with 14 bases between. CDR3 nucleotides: TGCGCCAGCAATAACGGGCAGACTAGCACAGATACGCAGTATTTT. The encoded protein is CASNNGQTSTDTQYF. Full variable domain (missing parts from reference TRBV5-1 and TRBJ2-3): KAGVTQTPRYLIKTRGQQVTLSCSPISGHRSVSWYQQTPGQGLQFLFEYFSETQRNKGNFPGRFSGRQFSNSRSEMNVSTLELGDSALYLCASNNGQTSTDTQYFGPGTRLTVL.

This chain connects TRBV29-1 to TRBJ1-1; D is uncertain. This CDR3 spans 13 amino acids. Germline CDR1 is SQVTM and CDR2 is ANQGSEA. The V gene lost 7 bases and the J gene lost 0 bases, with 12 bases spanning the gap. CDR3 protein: CSEYRDMNTEAFF. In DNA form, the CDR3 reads TGCAGCGAATACCGGGATATGAACACTGAAGCTTTCTTT.

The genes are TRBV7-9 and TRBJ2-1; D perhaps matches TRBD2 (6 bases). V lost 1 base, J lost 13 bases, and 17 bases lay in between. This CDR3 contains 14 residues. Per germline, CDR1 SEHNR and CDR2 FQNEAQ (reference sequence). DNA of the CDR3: TGTGCCAGCAGCTTAGGGGGGGAGGACCCGCCTCAGTTCTTC. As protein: CASSLGGEDPPQFF.

The CDR3 DNA reads as TGCGCCAGCAGCTCCCTAGTTCAGTCCTACAATGAGCAGTTCTTC. This sequence encodes CASSSLVQSYNEQFF. The rearrangement uses TRBV5-1 and TRBJ2-1, with no clear D. Per germline, CDR1 SGHRS and CDR2 YFSETQ. V was clipped by 3 bases and J by 1 base, with 11 bases between them. The CDR3 covers 15 residues.

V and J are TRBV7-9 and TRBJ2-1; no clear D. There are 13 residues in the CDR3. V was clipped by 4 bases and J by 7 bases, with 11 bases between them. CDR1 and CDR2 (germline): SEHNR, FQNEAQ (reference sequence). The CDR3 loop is CASSSIPRNEQFF. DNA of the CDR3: TGTGCCAGCAGCTCCATTCCAAGGAATGAGCAGTTCTTC.

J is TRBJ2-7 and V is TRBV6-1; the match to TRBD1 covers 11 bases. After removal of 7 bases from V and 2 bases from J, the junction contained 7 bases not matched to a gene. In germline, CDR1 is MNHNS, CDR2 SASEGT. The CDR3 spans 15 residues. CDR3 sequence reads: CASTEWGQGAYEQYF. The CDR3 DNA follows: TGTGCCAGCACTGAGTGGGGACAGGGGGCCTACGAGCAGTACTTC.

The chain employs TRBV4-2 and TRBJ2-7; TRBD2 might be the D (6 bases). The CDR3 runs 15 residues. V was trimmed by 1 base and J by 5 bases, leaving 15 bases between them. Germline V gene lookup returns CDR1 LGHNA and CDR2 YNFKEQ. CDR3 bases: TGTGCCAGCAGCCAAGGTGGTAGCGGCCCCCACGAGCAGTACTTC. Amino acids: CASSQGGSGPHEQYF.

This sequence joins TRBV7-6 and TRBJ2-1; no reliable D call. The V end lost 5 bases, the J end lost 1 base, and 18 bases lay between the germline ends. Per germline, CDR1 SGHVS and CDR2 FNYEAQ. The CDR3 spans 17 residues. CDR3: CASSPRFLSPSYNEQFF. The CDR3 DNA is TGTGCCAGCAGCCCTCGTTTTCTAAGTCCATCCTACAATGAGCAGTTCTTC.

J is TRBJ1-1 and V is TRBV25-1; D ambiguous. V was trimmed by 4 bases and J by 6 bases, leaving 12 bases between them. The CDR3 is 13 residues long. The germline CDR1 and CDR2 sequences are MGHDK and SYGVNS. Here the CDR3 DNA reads TGTGCCAGCAGTGGATCGGGATATGCTGAAGCTTTCTTT. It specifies CASSGSGYAEAFF.

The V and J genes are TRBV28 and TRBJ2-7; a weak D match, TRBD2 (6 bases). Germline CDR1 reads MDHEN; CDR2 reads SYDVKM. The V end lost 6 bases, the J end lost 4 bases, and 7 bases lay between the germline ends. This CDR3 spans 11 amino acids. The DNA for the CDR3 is TGTGCCAGCAGGGGACTTTACGAGCAGTACTTC. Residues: CASRGLYEQYF.

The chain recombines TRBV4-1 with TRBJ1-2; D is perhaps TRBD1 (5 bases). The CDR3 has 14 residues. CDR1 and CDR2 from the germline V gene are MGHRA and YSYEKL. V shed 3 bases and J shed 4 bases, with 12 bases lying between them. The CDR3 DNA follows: TGCGCCAGCAGCCAGGCTCCAGGGAGCTATGGCTACACCTTC. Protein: CASSQAPGSYGYTF.

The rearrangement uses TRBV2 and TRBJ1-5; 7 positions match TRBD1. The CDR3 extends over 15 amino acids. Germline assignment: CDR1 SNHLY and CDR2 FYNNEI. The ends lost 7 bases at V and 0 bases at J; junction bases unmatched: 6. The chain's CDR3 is CASTRGGISNQPQHF. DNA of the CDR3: TGTGCCAGCACCCGAGGGGGCATTAGCAATCAGCCCCAGCATTTT.

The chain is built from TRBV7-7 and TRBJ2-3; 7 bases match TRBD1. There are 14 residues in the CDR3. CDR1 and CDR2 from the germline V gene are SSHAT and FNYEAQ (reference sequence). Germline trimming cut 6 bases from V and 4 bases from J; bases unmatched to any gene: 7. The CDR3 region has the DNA TGTGCCAGCAGACCTCGGACAGGTTCAGATACGCAGTATTTT. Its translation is CASRPRTGSDTQYF.

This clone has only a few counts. In nucleotides, the CDR3 is TGTGCCAGTACCAACGGGGGCGCGTATGGCTACACCTTC. Encoded protein: CASTNGGAYGYTF. The chain uses TRBV19 and TRBJ1-2; D perhaps matches TRBD1 (6 bases). Germline CDR1 LNHDA, CDR2 SQIVND (reference sequence). V lost 7 bases, J lost 5 bases, and 14 bases lay in between. This CDR3 has 13 residues.

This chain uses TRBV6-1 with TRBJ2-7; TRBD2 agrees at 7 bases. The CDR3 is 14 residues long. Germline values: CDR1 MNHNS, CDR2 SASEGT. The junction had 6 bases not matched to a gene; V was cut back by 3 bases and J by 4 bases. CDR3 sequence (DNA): TGTGCCAGCAGTGAGGGCGGGAGTGGGTACGAGCAGTACTTC. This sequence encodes CASSEGGSGYEQYF.

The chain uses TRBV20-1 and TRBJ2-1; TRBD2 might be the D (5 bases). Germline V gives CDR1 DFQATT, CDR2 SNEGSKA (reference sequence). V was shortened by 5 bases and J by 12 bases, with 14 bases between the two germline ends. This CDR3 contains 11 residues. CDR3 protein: CSAPPSGPQFF. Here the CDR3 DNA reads TGCAGTGCTCCCCCGAGCGGTCCGCAGTTCTTC.

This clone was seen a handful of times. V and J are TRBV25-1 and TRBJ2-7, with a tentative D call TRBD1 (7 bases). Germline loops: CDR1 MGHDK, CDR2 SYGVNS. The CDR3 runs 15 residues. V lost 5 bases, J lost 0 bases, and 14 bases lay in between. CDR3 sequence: CASSRGTANSYEQYF. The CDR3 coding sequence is TGTGCCAGCAGTCGGGGGACAGCCAACTCCTACGAGCAGTACTTC.

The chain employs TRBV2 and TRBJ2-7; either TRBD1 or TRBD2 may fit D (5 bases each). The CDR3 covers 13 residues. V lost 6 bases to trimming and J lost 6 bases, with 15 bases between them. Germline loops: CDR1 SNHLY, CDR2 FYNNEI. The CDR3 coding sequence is TGTGCCAGCAGGCCGGGACCCCTGGGCGAGCAGTACTTC. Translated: CASRPGPLGEQYF.

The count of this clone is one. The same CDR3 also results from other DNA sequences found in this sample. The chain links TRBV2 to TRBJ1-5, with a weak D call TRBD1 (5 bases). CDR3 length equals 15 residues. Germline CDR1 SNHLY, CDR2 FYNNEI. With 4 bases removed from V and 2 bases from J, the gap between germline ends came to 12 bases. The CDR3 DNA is TGTGCCAGCAGTGGGCCTGGGGGGGGCAATCAGCCCCAGCATTTT. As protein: CASSGPGGGNQPQHF.

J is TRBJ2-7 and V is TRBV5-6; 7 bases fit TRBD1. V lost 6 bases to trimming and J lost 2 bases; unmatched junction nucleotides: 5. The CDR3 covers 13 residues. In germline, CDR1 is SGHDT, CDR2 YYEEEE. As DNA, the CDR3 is TGTGCCAGCACACGGGACAGAGCCTACGAGCAGTACTTC. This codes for CASTRDRAYEQYF.